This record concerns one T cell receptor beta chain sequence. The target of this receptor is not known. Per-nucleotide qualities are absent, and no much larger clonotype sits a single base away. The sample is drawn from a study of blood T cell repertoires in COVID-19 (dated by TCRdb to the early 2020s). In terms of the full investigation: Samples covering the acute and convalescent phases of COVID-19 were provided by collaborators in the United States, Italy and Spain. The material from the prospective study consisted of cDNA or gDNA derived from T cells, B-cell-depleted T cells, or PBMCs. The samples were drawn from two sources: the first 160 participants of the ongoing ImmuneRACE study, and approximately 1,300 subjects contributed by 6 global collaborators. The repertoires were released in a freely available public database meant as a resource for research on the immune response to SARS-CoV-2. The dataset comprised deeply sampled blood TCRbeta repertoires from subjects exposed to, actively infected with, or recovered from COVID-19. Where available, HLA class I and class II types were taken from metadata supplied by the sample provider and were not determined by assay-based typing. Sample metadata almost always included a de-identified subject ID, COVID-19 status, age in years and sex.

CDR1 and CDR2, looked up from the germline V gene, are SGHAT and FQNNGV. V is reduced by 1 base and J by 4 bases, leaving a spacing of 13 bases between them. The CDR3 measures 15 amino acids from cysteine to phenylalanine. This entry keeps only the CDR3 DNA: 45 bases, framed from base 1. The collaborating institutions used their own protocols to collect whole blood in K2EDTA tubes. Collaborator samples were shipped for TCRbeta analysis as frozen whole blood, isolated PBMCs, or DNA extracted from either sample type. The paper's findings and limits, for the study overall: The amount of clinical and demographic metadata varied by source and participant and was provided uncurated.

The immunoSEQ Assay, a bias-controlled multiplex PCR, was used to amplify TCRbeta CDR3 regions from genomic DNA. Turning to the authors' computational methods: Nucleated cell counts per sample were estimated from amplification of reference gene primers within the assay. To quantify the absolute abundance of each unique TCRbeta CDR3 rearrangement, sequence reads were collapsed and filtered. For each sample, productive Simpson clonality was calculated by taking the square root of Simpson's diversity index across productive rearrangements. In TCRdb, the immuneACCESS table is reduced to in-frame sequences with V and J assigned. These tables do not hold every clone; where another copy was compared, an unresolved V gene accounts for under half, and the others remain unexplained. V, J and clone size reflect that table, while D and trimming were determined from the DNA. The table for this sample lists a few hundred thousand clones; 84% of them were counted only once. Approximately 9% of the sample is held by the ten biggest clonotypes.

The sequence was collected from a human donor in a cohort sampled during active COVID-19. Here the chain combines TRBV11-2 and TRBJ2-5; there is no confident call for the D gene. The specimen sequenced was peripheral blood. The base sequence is TGTGCCAGCAGCTTAGGCGGAAGGAGTGGAGAGACCCAGTACTTC. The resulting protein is CASSLGGRSGETQYF. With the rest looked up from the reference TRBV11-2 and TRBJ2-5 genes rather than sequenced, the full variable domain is EAGVAQSPRYKIIEKRQSVAFWCNPISGHATLYWYQQILGQGPKLLIQFQNNGVVDDSQLPKDRFSAERLKGVDSTLKIQPAKLEDSAVYLCASSLGGRSGETQYFGPGTRLLVL.